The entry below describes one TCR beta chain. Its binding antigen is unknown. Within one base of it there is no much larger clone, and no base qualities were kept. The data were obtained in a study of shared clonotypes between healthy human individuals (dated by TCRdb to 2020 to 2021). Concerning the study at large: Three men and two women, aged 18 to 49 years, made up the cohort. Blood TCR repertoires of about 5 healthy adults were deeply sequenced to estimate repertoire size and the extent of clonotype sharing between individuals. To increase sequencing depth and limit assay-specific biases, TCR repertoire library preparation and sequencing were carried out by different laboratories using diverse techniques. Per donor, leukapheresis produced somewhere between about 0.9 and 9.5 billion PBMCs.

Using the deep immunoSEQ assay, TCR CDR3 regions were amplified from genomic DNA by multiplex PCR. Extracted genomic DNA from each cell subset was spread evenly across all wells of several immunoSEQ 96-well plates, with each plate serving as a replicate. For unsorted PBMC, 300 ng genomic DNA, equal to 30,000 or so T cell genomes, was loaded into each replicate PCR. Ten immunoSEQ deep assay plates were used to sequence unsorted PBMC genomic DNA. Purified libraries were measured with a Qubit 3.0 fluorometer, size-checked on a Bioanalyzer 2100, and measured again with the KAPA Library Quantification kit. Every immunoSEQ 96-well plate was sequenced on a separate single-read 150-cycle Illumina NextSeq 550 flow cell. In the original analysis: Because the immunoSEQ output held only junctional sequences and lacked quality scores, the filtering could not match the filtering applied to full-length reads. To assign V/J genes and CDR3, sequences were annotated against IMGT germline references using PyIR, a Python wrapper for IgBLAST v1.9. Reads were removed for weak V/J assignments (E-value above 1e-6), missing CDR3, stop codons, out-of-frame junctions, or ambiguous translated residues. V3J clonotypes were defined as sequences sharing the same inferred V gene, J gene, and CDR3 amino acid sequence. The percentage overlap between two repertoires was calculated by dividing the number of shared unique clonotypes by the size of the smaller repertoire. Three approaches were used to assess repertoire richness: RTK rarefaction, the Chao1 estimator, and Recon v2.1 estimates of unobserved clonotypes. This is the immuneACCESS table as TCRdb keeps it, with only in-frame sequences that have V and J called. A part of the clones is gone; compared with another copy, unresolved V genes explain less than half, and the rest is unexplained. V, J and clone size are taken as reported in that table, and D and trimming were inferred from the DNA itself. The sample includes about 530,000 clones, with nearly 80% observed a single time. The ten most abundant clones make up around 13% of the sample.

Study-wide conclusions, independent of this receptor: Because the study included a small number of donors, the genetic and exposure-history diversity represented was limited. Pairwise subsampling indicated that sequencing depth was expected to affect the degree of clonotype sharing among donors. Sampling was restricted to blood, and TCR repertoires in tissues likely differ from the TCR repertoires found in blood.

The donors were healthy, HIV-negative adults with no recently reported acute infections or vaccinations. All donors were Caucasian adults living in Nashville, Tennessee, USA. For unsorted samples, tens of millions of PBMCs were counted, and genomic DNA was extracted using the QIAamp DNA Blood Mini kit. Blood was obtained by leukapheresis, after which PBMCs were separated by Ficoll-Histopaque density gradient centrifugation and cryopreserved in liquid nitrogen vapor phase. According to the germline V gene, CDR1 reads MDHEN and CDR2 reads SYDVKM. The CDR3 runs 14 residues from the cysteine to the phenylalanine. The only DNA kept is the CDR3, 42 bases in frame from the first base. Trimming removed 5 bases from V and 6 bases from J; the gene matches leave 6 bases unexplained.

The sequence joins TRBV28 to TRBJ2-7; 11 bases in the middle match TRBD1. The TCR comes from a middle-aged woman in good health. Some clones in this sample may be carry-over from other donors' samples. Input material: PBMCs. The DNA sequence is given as TGTGCCAGCAGTAGAACCGGGACAGGGGGCGAGCAGTACTTC. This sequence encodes CASSRTGTGGEQYF.